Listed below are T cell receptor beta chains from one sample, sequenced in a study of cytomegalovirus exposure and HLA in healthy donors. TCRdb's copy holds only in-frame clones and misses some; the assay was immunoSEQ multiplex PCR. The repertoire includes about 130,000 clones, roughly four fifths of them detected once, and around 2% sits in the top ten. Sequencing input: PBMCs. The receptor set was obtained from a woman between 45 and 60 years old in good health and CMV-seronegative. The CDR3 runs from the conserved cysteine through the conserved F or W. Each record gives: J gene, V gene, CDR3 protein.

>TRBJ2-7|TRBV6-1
CASIRGQGAYEQYF
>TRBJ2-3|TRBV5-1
CASSLPSGRITDTQYF
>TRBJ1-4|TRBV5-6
CASSLRKWTGDEKLFF
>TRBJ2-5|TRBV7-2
CASSLVVASGRAVGTQYF
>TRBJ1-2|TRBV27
CATTTRTGDYGYTF
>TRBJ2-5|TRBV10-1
CASSWTGGGETQYF
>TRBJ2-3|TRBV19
CASSKGLATRRTDTQYF
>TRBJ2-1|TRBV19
CASSMPNPGLAVNEQFF
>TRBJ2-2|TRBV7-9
CASSESRSGGGGELFF
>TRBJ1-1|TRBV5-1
CASSSTGGGMNTEAFF
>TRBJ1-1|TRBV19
CASSPGQGGNTEAFF
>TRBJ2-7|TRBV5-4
CASSPRIAGGNHEQYF
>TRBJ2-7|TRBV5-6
CASSLTGYEQYF
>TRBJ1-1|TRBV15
CATSLTGQTEAFF
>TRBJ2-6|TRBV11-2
CASSHSDRAGGANVLTF
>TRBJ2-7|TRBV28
CASSLLLAGGSYEQYF
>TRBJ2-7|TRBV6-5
CASSSDRDRDNEQYF
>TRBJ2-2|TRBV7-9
CASSPPGGANTGELFF
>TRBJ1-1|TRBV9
CASSPAPGQGATEAFF
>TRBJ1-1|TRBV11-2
CASSQIQRNTEAFF
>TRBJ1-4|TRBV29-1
CSVGWGLREKLFF
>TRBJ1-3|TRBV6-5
CASRRTGDSGNTIYF
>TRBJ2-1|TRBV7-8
CASSLNIIGDSGRRNEQFF
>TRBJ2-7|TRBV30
CAWTPPGQGGEQYF
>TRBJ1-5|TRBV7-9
CASSFGGGTNDNQPQHF
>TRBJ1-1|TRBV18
CASSQDRGWGTEAFF
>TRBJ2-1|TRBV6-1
CASSGTSGHNEQFF
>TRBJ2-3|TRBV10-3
CAISVSGTGQGTDTQYF
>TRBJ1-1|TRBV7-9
CASSYAENTEAFF
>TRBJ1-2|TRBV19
CASSIEPAEGYGYTF
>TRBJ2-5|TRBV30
CAWLGGQETQYF